This entry lists 8 T cell receptor beta chains sequenced from one sample in a study of OX40 agonist ivuxolimab in advanced cancers. Sequenced by immunoSEQ multiplex PCR; TCRdb stores in-frame clones only, minus some. The sample lists 75,000 to 90,000 clones, less than 85% occurring once. The source material was CD4+ or CD8+ T cells sorted from blood, sampled in a trial of the OX40 agonist ivuxolimab. The source is an adult with an advanced solid tumor such as melanoma, head and neck, liver or kidney cancer.

The V and J genes are TRBV5-4 and TRBJ1-2, with D unresolved. Germline V lookup: CDR1 SGHNT, CDR2 YYREEE (reference sequence). The CDR3 runs to 14 residues. Trimming shortened V by 4 bases and J by 4 bases, and 14 bases separated the two germline ends. The DNA for the CDR3 is TGTGCCAGCAGCCTGGAACCGACGGTCTATGGCTACACCTTC. This sequence encodes CASSLEPTVYGYTF.

The chain links TRBV19 to TRBJ1-6, with TRBD1 as a possible D gene (5 bases). V lost 2 bases, J lost 7 bases, and 12 bases lay in between. This CDR3 spans 15 amino acids. Germline loops: CDR1 LNHDA, CDR2 SQIVND (reference sequence). The DNA for the CDR3 is TGTGCCAGTAGTATAAGGCAGGGCCTGAATTCACCCCTCCACTTT. It codes for CASSIRQGLNSPLHF.

V and J are TRBV7-9 and TRBJ2-2; D is unclear. CDR3 size: 15 residues. Germline loops: CDR1 SEHNR, CDR2 FQNEAQ (reference sequence). V lost 5 bases and J 6 bases, leaving 16 bases between the germline ends. The CDR3 bases are TGTGCCAGCAGCGTACCTTCTCTAGTCCCCGGGGAGCTGTTTTTT. Protein sequence: CASSVPSLVPGELFF. The variable domain in full, completed from reference TRBV7-9 and TRBJ2-2, reads DTGVSQNPRHKITKRGQNVTFRCDPISEHNRLYWYRQTLGQGPEFLTYFQNEAQLEKSRLLSDRFSAERPKGSFSTLEIQRTEQGDSAMYLCASSVPSLVPGELFFGEGSRLTVL.

CDR3 loop: CASGKGQGNTIYF. The CDR3 region has the DNA TGTGCCTCCGGGAAGGGACAGGGGAACACCATATATTTT. V gene TRBV30 combines with J gene TRBJ1-3; 10 bases fit TRBD1. The germline V gene has CDR1 GTSNPN and CDR2 SVGIG (reference sequence). J was trimmed by 7 bases and V by 7 bases; bases with no gene match: 7. The CDR3 totals 13 residues.

The genes are TRBV14 and TRBJ1-1, with D perhaps TRBD1 (6 bases). The CDR3 has 14 amino acids. The germline CDR1 and CDR2 sequences are SGHDN and FVKESK. V was cut by 2 bases and J by 3 bases, with 10 bases left in between. The CDR3 protein is CASSQYRDDTEAFF. CDR3 sequence (DNA): TGTGCCAGCAGCCAATACAGGGACGACACTGAAGCTTTCTTT.

J is TRBJ1-1 and V is TRBV7-9; the D gene is possibly TRBD1 (5 bases). This CDR3 is 13 amino acids long. Germline CDR1 is SEHNR and CDR2 is FQNEAQ (reference sequence). V shed 5 bases and J shed 8 bases, with 15 bases lying between them. The CDR3 loop reads CASSVGMQGEAFF. The CDR3 nucleotides are TGTGCCAGCAGCGTCGGTATGCAGGGAGAAGCTTTCTTT. Full variable domain (remainder filled in from reference TRBV7-9 and TRBJ1-1): DTGVSQNPRHKITKRGQNVTFRCDPISEHNRLYWYRQTLGQGPEFLTYFQNEAQLEKSRLLSDRFSAERPKGSFSTLEIQRTEQGDSAMYLCASSVGMQGEAFFGQGTRLTVV.

The rearrangement uses TRBV7-9 and TRBJ1-5, with 10 bases matching TRBD1. V dropped 5 bases and J dropped 5; count of bases not matched to a gene: 6. Per germline, CDR1 SEHNR and CDR2 FQNEAQ (reference sequence). The CDR3 length is 15 residues. The CDR3 spells CASSPGTGVYQPQHF. In DNA, the CDR3 is TGTGCCAGCAGCCCCGGGACAGGGGTTTATCAGCCCCAGCATTTT.

In DNA, the CDR3 is TGTGCCAGCAGTTACCGGACAGGGGCTGGGGCCAACGTCCTGACTTTC. Its protein is CASSYRTGAGANVLTF. The chain has TRBV6-5 and TRBJ2-6, with 9 bases aligning to TRBD1. This CDR3 is built from 16 residues. Trimming cost V 2 bases and J 2 bases; bases outside gene matches: 1. From germline, CDR1 is MNHEY and CDR2 SVGAGI.